This T cell receptor beta chain stems from a study of T cells in Graves' hyperthyroidism and ophthalmopathy. The table lists this clonotype with many counts. RNA transcripts were the template for amplifying TCR beta CDR3 regions. First-round RT-PCR targeting the TCR CDR3 was performed with the HTBI primer set. TCRdb fed the multiplex PCR reads into MiXCR, producing one record per CDR3 protein. Of some 500,000 distinct CDR3 sequences listed, 14% are singletons. V lost 5 bases, J lost 5 bases, and 9 bases stayed unmatched. The CDR3 has 17 residues. Participants, patients aged 18 to 65, had newly diagnosed hyperthyroidism with a duration under 2 months. The study left out patients who had uncontrolled infection, other autoimmune disease, pregnancy or lactation. Source material for PBMCs was 9 to 10 ml fresh peripheral blood.

This clonotype was obtained from a woman between 18 and 29 years old with Graves' hyperthyroidism. What was sequenced was blood. The chain employs TRBV12-3 or TRBV12-4 and TRBJ2-1; 13 bases line up with TRBD2. The CDR3 is CASSARLAGGVHNEQFF. CDR3 DNA sequence: TGTGCCAGCAGTGCCCGACTAGCGGGAGGTGTCCACAATGAGCAGTTCTTC.